This T cell receptor beta chain stems from a study of blood T cell repertoires in COVID-19. Study-level background: Whether acute or convalescent, the COVID-19 samples came from the United States, Italy and Spain. PBMCs, B-cell-depleted T cells, or T cells were the source of the cDNA or gDNA that made up the material.

Methods used by the authors: Reference gene primer amplification gave estimated nucleated cell counts. Produced via immunoSEQ multiplex PCR; TCRdb's table is partial and in-frame only. V, J and clone size were drawn from that table, and D and trimming were deduced from the DNA. In the table there are just over 70,000 clones, approximately 90% of which are singletons. The CDR3 length is 13 residues. V was clipped by 4 bases and J by 7 bases; unmatched bases: 7. The V gene's germline CDR1 is SGHAT and CDR2 FQNNGV. The chain combines TRBV11-2 with TRBJ2-7; 7 nucleotides align to TRBD1. The sequence derives from a human donor in a cohort sampled during active COVID-19. Sequenced: peripheral blood. The CDR3 loop is CASSSNRGWEQYF. In nucleotides, the CDR3 is TGTGCCAGCAGCTCAAACAGGGGCTGGGAGCAGTACTTC.